A single sample gave rise to the 8 T cell receptor beta chains below, sequenced in a study of T cells expressing NK-cell markers. TCRdb reprocessed the 5' RACE reads and keeps a single row for each CDR3 protein, giving no DNA. The listing records 250,000 to 300,000 distinct CDR3 sequences. The material sequenced was blood T cells: a sorted CD56 or NKG2C T cell subset, CD4+ or CD8+ T cells, or bulk PBMC T cells (not recorded which). The source of these receptors is a man aged 18 to 30 in good health.

This CDR3 is CASSSVSLAKNIQYF. This chain connects TRBV19 to TRBJ2-4. This CDR3 comprises 15 residues. CDR1 LNHDA and CDR2 SQIVND come from the germline V gene (reference sequence).

This chain links TRBV2 with TRBJ1-5. The germline gives CDR1 SNHLY, CDR2 FYNNEI. The CDR3 consists of 15 residues. The CDR3 region is CASSGKSISNQPQHF.

The chain uses TRBV27 and TRBJ2-3; TCRdb selects TRBD1, and the lack of DNA leaves this call unchecked. This CDR3 comprises 15 residues. The germline gives CDR1 MNHEY, CDR2 SMNVEV (reference sequence). CDR3 protein: CASSLSGQTTDTQYF.

V and J are TRBV7-6 and TRBJ1-5; TCRdb's D call, TRBD1, is unchecked because there is no DNA. Germline values: CDR1 SGHVS, CDR2 FNYEAQ. This CDR3 spans 14 amino acids. CDR3 sequence: CASSLASGGQPQHF.

The V call is TRBV20-1, the J call TRBJ2-7; TCRdb's assignment of TRBD2 cannot be checked, as there is no DNA. Germline V gene data show CDR1 as DFQATT and CDR2 as SNEGSKA (reference sequence). The CDR3 consists of 16 residues. The CDR3 loop is CSAIPGTSRLHYEQYF.

The V and J genes are TRBV9 and TRBJ2-1; the TCRdb call, TRBD2, lacks DNA for checking. The CDR3 is 17 amino acids. Germline CDR1 reads SGDLS; CDR2 reads YYNGEE. The chain's CDR3 is CASSVDVGSGSANEQFF.

The chain carries TRBV7-2 and TRBJ1-1. In germline, CDR1 is SGHTA, CDR2 FQGNSA. CDR3 size: 12 residues. The CDR3 is CASSLFTGEAFF.

The chain recombines TRBV20-1 with TRBJ1-5. This CDR3 has 13 amino acids. The germline CDR1 and CDR2 sequences are DFQATT and SNEGSKA (reference sequence). Here the CDR3 reads CSARASQNQPQHF.